The present T cell receptor beta chain was sequenced within a study of identical twins. This clonotype was detected once. Its antigen is not identified. MiXCR was run by TCRdb on the 5' RACE reads, yielding one entry per CDR3 protein. Of around 250,000 distinct CDR3 sequences in the sample, 6.5% are singletons; the top ten hold approximately 14%. Study-level findings and limits: Because invariant MAIT and iNKT cells could be present, zero-insertion analyses could be partly confounded.

This CDR3 region has 16 residues. The trim removed 0 bases at V and 2 bases at J, leaving 2 bases unmatched. Germline V CDR1 and CDR2: SGDLS, YYNGEE. This sample also belongs to another study, concerning T cells expressing NK-cell markers.

This chain joins TRBV9 and TRBJ1-6, with 7 bases aligning to TRBD1. The sample taken for sequencing was CD8+ T cells sorted from blood. The sequence was collected from a woman between 18 and 30 years old in good health. The CDR3 region is CASSVDRGTYNSPLHF. CDR3 DNA: TGTGCCAGCAGCGTAGACAGGGGAACCTATAATTCACCCCTCCACTTT.